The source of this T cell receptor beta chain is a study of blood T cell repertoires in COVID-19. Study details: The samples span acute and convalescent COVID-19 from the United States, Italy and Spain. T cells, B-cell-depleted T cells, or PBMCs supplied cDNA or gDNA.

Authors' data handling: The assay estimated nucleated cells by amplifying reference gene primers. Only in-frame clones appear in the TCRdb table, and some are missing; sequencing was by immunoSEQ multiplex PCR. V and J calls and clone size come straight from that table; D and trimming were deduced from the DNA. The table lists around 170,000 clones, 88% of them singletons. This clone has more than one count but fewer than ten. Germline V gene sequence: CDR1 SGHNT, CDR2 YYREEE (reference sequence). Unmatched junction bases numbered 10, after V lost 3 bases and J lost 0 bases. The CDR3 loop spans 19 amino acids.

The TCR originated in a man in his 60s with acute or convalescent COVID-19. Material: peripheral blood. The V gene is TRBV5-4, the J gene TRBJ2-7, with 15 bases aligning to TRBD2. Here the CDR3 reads CASSSLGLAGGILSYEQYF. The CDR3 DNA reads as TGTGCCAGCAGCTCCCTGGGACTAGCGGGAGGAATACTCTCCTACGAGCAGTACTTC.